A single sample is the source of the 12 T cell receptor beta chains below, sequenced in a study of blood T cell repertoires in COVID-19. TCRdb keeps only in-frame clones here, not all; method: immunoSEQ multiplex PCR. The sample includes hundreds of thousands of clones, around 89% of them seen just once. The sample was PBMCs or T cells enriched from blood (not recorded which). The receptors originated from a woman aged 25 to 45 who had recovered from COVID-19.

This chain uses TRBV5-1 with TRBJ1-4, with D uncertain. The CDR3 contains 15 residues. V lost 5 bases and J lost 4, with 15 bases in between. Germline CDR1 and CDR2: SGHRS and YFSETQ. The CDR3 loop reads CASSVAPAVNEKLFF. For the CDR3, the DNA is TGCGCCAGCAGTGTAGCCCCAGCAGTTAATGAAAAACTGTTTTTT.

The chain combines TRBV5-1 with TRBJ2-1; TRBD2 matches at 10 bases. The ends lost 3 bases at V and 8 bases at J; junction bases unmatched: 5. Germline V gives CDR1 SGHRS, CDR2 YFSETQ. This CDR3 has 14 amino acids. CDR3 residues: CASSSLAGDHEQFF. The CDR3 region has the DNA TGCGCCAGCAGCTCCCTAGCGGGAGATCATGAGCAGTTCTTC. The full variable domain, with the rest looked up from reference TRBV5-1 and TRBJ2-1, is KAGVTQTPRYLIKTRGQQVTLSCSPISGHRSVSWYQQTPGQGLQFLFEYFSETQRNKGNFPGRFSGRQFSNSRSEMNVSTLELGDSALYLCASSSLAGDHEQFFGPGTRLTVL.

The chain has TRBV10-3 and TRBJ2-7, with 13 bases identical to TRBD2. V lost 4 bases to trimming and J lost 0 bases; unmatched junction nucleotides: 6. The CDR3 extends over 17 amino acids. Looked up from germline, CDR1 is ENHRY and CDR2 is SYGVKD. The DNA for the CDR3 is TGTGCCATCAGTGTTGGACTAGCGGGAGTTGGCTCCTACGAGCAGTACTTC. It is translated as CAISVGLAGVGSYEQYF.

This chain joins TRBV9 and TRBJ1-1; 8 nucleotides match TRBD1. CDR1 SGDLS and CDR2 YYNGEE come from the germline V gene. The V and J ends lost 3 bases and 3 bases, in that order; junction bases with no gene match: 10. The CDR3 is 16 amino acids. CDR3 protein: CASSAEQGVGDTEAFF. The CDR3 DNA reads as TGTGCCAGCAGCGCTGAACAGGGGGTAGGGGACACTGAAGCTTTCTTT.

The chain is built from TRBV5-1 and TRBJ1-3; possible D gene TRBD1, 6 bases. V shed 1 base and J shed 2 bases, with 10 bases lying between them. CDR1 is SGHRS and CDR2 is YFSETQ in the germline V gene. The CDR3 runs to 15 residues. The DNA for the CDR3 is TGCGCCAGCAGCTTGATGGGGGCCACTGGAAACACCATATATTTT. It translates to CASSLMGATGNTIYF.

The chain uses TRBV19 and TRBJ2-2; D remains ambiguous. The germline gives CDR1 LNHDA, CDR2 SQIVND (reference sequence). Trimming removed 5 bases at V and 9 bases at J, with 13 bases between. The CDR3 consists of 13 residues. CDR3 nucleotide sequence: TGTGCCAGTAGTCATGACCGCGACAGGGAGCTGTTTTTT. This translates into CASSHDRDRELFF.

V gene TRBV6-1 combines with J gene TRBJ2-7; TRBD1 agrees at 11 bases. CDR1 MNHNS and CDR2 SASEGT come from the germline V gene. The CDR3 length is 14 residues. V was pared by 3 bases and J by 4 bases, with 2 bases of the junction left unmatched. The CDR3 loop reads CASSEDRGRYEQYF. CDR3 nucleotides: TGTGCCAGCAGTGAGGACAGGGGGCGGTACGAGCAGTACTTC.

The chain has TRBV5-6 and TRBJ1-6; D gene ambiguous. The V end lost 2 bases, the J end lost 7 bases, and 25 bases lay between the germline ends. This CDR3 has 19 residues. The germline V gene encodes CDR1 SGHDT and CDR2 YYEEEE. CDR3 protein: CASSFGPTESRRGNSPLHF. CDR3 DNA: TGTGCCAGCAGCTTCGGTCCCACGGAATCCCGACGCGGGAATTCACCCCTCCACTTT.

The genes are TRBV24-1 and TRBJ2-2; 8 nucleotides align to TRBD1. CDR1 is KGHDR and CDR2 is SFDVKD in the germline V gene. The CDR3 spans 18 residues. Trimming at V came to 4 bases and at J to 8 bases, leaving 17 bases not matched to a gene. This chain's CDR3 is CATSDRTGSAVLGGELFF. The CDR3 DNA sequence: TGTGCCACCAGTGACCGGACAGGGTCTGCTGTCTTGGGGGGGGAGCTGTTTTTT.

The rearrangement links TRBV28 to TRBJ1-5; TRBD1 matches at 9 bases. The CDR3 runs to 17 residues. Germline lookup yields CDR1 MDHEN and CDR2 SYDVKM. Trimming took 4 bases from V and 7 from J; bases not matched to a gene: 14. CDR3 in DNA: TGTGCCAGCAGTTCGACGGGCGACAGGGGGTTCGGCCAGCCCCAGCATTTT. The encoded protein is CASSSTGDRGFGQPQHF.

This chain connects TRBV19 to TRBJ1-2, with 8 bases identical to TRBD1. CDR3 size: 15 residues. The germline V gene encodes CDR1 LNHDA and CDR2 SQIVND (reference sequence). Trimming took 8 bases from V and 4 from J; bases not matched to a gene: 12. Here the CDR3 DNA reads TGTGCCAGTCGATCGGCTGGACAGGGAGGCTATGGCTACACCTTC. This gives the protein CASRSAGQGGYGYTF. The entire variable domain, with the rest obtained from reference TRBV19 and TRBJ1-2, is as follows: DGGITQSPKYLFRKEGQNVTLSCEQNLNHDAMYWYRQDPGQGLRLIYYSQIVNDFQKGDIAEGYSVSREKKESFPLTVTSAQKNPTAFYLCASRSAGQGGYGYTFGSGTRLTVV.

In DNA form, the CDR3 reads TGTGCCAGCAGTGTTGACAGGGGGAATTCACCCCTCCACTTT. Translating gives CASSVDRGNSPLHF. This chain joins TRBV27 and TRBJ1-6; 9 bases match TRBD1. J was trimmed by 7 bases and V by 5 bases; bases with no gene match: 3. The CDR3 totals 14 residues. Germline V CDR1 and CDR2: MNHEY, SMNVEV (reference sequence).